The clone carrying this TCR beta chain was recorded once. Its antigen is currently unknown. This sample is part of a study of shared clonotypes between healthy human individuals. Looking at the study overall: The study enrolled a couple of women and a few men aged 18 to 49.

Template for every sorted-subset replicate PCR totaled around 210 ng DNA, roughly 30,000 T cell genomes. Sequencing used immunoSEQ multiplex PCR; TCRdb keeps in-frame clones, though not all of them. The sample holds 1.6 million or so clones; approximately 98.5% are singletons and the top ten take about 0.4%. Findings of the study overall: Donors were few, which limited the genetic and exposure-history diversity represented.

Those who donated, Caucasian adults without exception, all lived in Nashville, Tennessee. Per the germline V gene, CDR1 is MNHNS and CDR2 is SASEGT. Losses at the gene ends were 5 bases for V and 3 bases for J; bases not matched to a gene: 1. The CDR3 covers 13 residues. The rearrangement joins TRBV6-1 to TRBJ1-2; 9 bases align to TRBD1. The source of this sequence is a young man in good health. Sequencing input: naive CD4+ T cells sorted from blood. Specified subset: CD45RA+ positively selected. The DNA for the CDR3 is TGTGCCAGCAGTCGACAGGGGGACTATGGCTACACCTTC. Encoded protein: CASSRQGDYGYTF.